The text below deals with one T cell receptor (beta chain). Its target is not known. Sequencing used immunoSEQ multiplex PCR; TCRdb keeps in-frame clones, though not all of them. The sample shows tens of thousands of clones, 92% of them seen only once. This sample stems from a study of T cell repertoires and Cas9 in healthy adults. Study background: SpCas9-reactive CD4 and CD8 T cells were characterized for potency, cytotoxicity and lineage. Notes on the study in general: SpCas9-reactive regulatory T cells reportedly mitigated SpCas9-reactive effector T cells in vitro.

The CDR3 loop spans 14 amino acids. Germline V gene sequence: CDR1 SGHTA, CDR2 FQGNSA. V lost 3 bases and J lost 8; bases outside the gene matches: 6. The sequence derives from a human donor in good health. This chain connects TRBV7-2 to TRBJ1-2; 10 positions match TRBD1. What was sequenced was CD4+ effector T cells (CD127+, CD25-, CD137-, CD154-) from PBMCs; culture status not recorded. CDR3 residues: CASSLRQGAEGYTF. CDR3 sequence (DNA): TGTGCCAGCAGCTTGCGACAGGGGGCAGAGGGCTACACCTTC. Supplemented by reference TRBV7-2 and TRBJ1-2, the full variable domain reads GAGVSQSPSNKVTEKGKDVELRCDPISGHTALYWYRQSLGQGLEFLIYFQGNSAPDKSGLPSDRFSAERTGGSVSTLTIQRTQQEDSAVYLCASSLRQGAEGYTFGSGTRLTVV.